This entry lists 29 T cell receptor beta chains sequenced from one sample in a study of T cells after yellow fever vaccination. One entry per CDR3 protein results from TCRdb running MiXCR on the 5' RACE reads. The repertoire holds around 500,000 distinct CDR3 sequences, 21% seen once, with roughly a sixth in the top ten. The sequenced sample was PBMCs, obtained approximately 22 days after the first yellow fever vaccination. These TCRs come from a man aged 18-30 years who received the YFV17D yellow fever vaccine.

The V and J genes are TRBV20-1 and TRBJ2-3; 12 bases line up with TRBD1. The V and J ends lost 7 bases and 2 bases, in that order; junction bases with no gene match: 7. The CDR3 consists of 15 residues. Germline V gene lookup returns CDR1 DFQATT and CDR2 SNEGSKA (reference sequence). CDR3 sequence reads: CSEGPGQGATDTQYF. The CDR3 region has the DNA TGCAGTGAAGGACCGGGACAGGGGGCCACAGATACGCAGTATTTT.

This clonotype was counted a few times. V and J are TRBV15 and TRBJ1-1; D remains unclear. V was pared by 0 bases and J by 3 bases, with 5 bases between. Germline V gene data show CDR1 as LNHNV and CDR2 as YYDKDF (reference sequence). This CDR3 has 13 residues. The CDR3 DNA follows: TGTGCCACCAGCAGAGAATGGGACACTGAAGCTTTCTTT. Translated: CATSREWDTEAFF. Filled out from reference TRBV15 and TRBJ1-1, the complete variable domain reads DAMVIQNPRYQVTQFGKPVTLSCSQTLNHNVMYWYQQKSSQAPKLLFHYYDKDFNNEADTPDNFQSRRPNTSFCFLDIRSPGLGDTAMYLCATSREWDTEAFFGQGTRLTVV.

Only a few counts were recorded for this clonotype. The V and J genes are TRBV27 and TRBJ2-2; a weak D match, TRBD2 (6 bases). Germline V gene sequence: CDR1 MNHEY, CDR2 SMNVEV (reference sequence). V was clipped by 7 bases and J by 2 bases, with 11 bases between them. The CDR3 loop spans 14 amino acids. CDR3 sequence: CASKEDYNTGELFF. As DNA, the CDR3 is TGTGCCAGCAAGGAGGACTACAACACCGGGGAGCTGTTTTTT.

This clonotype was seen a handful of times. This rearrangement joins TRBV2 to TRBJ2-7, with D possibly matching TRBD1 (6 bases). This CDR3 region has 14 residues. Trimming pared 4 bases from V and 3 bases from J, leaving 13 bases between. CDR1 and CDR2 from the germline V gene are SNHLY and FYNNEI. The CDR3 DNA is TGTGCCAGCAGTGGGGGGCGGAACCTCTACGAGCAGTACTTC. This gives the protein CASSGGRNLYEQYF. The whole variable domain, filled in from reference TRBV2 and TRBJ2-7, reads EPEVTQTPSHQVTQMGQEVILRCVPISNHLYFYWYRQILGQKVEFLVSFYNNEISEKSEIFDDQFSVERPDGSNFTLKIRSTKLEDSAMYFCASSGGRNLYEQYFGPGTRLTVT.

Concerning this clonotype: The junction and the germline gene differ at one end; a read error may be behind it. The chain employs TRBV15 and TRBJ2-2; D could derive from TRBD1 or TRBD2 (5 bases each). The CDR3 contains 16 residues. CDR1 LNHNV and CDR2 YYDKDF come from the germline V gene (reference sequence). For the CDR3, the DNA is TGTGCCACCAGCGGAGACCGGGACGGGAACACCGGGGAGCTGTTTTTT. This translates into CATSGDRDGNTGELFF.

V is TRBV27 and J is TRBJ1-4; possible D gene TRBD1, 6 bases. There are 16 residues in the CDR3. Germline-derived CDR1 and CDR2 are MNHEY and SMNVEV (reference sequence). V lost 4 bases and J 4 bases, leaving 16 bases between the germline ends. CDR3 nucleotide sequence: TGTGCCAGCAGTTCTCGAACGACAGGATTTAATGAAAAACTGTTTTTT. It codes for CASSSRTTGFNEKLFF.

The CDR3 DNA is TGTGCCAGCATGGACGGCTCTTCGAATGTGGCCCAGTACTTC. It specifies CASMDGSSNVAQYF. The J gene is TRBJ2-5, the V gene TRBV6-1; no firm D call. Germline lookup yields CDR1 MNHNS and CDR2 SASEGT. The CDR3 runs to 14 residues. V was clipped by 7 bases and J by 9 bases, with 21 bases between them.

This clonotype was seen more than once but under ten times. The chain employs TRBV5-1 and TRBJ2-5; no reliable D call. V was trimmed by 4 bases and J by 5 bases, leaving 12 bases between them. CDR1 SGHRS and CDR2 YFSETQ come from the germline V gene. The CDR3 runs 13 residues. The CDR3 reads CASSVGPAETQYF. The DNA of the CDR3 is TGCGCCAGCAGCGTGGGTCCCGCCGAGACCCAGTACTTC.

The chain couples TRBV18 to TRBJ2-2, with D hard to call. The CDR3 has 14 residues. V was trimmed by 1 base and J by 6 bases, leaving 9 bases between them. Germline V gene data show CDR1 as KGHSH and CDR2 as LQKENI. CDR3 region: CASSPLRSAGELFF. The CDR3 DNA follows: TGTGCCAGCTCACCACTGAGGTCGGCCGGGGAGCTGTTTTTT.

This clonotype was seen only a few times. This chain joins TRBV7-3 and TRBJ2-3; unclear D gene. Germline-derived CDR1 and CDR2 are SGHTA and FQGTGA. V was cut by 7 bases and J by 0 bases, with 17 bases left in between. CDR3 size: 16 residues. DNA for the CDR3: TGTGCCAGCACCCTACCACCCACCCGGAGCACAGATACGCAGTATTTT. Translated, it gives CASTLPPTRSTDTQYF.

The rearrangement uses TRBV20-1 and TRBJ2-5; D possibly matches TRBD1 or TRBD2 (5 bases each). Looked up from germline, CDR1 is DFQATT and CDR2 is SNEGSKA (reference sequence). CDR3 length: 18 residues. Trimming left V 1 base short and J 1 base short, with 22 bases between. CDR3 bases: TGCAGTGCTAGAGCCCGGACGAATTTGGGGGACCCCCAAGAGACCCAGTACTTC. Protein sequence: CSARARTNLGDPQETQYF.

The chain has TRBV12-3 or TRBV12-4 and TRBJ2-7; 8 bases fit TRBD2. The ends lost 3 bases at V and 1 base at J; junction bases unmatched: 8. The CDR3 is 16 amino acids. The CDR3 sequence: CASSLSITSGSYEQYF. The DNA for the CDR3 is TGTGCCAGCAGTTTGAGTATAACTAGCGGTTCCTACGAGCAGTACTTC.

This clonotype appeared a few times. The chain has TRBV7-2 and TRBJ1-2; 10 bases agree with TRBD1. The V segment lost 2 bases and the J segment 4 bases; nucleotides outside the gene matches: 7. Germline V CDR1 and CDR2: SGHTA, FQGNSA. The CDR3 is 16 amino acids. This CDR3 is CASSLRDRGVGYGYTF. The CDR3 DNA is TGTGCCAGCAGCTTACGGGACAGGGGTGTAGGCTATGGCTACACCTTC.

The chain employs TRBV12-3 or TRBV12-4 and TRBJ2-3; 9 bases are a match to TRBD2. Trimming took 1 base from V and 5 from J; bases not matched to a gene: 7. This CDR3 has 16 amino acids. CDR3 DNA: TGTGCCAGCAGTTTAGTAAAAGCGGGGGGCCAAGATACGCAGTATTTT. Amino acid sequence: CASSLVKAGGQDTQYF.

This clonotype was picked up a small number of times. The chain combines TRBV5-1 with TRBJ2-3, with 11 bases fitting TRBD1. This CDR3 is built from 18 residues. Germline V gene lookup returns CDR1 SGHRS and CDR2 YFSETQ. V was clipped by 4 bases and J by 0 bases; unmatched bases: 10. The CDR3 DNA follows: TGCGCCAGCAGCATTGGACAGGGGGCTTTCGCTAGCACAGATACGCAGTATTTT. As protein: CASSIGQGAFASTDTQYF.

The chain combines TRBV24-1 with TRBJ2-1, with 9 bases fitting TRBD1. The V segment lost 4 bases and the J segment 8 bases; nucleotides outside the gene matches: 11. The CDR3 is made up of 16 amino acids. Germline CDR1 KGHDR, CDR2 SFDVKD. CDR3 loop: CATSDSQGALRDEQFF. Written as DNA, the CDR3 is TGTGCCACCAGTGACTCACAGGGGGCCCTGAGAGATGAGCAGTTCTTC.

Ten or more counts support this clonotype. The chain joins TRBV20-1 to TRBJ1-4; 10 nucleotides agree with TRBD1. The CDR3 extends over 14 amino acids. With V trimmed by 5 bases and J by 6 bases, 6 bases remained unmatched. In germline, CDR1 is DFQATT, CDR2 SNEGSKA (reference sequence). CDR3 DNA sequence: TGCAGTGCTTTAACCGGGACAGGGGATGAAAAACTGTTTTTT. Protein: CSALTGTGDEKLFF.

The chain links TRBV29-1 to TRBJ2-5, with D perhaps TRBD1 (5 bases). Germline CDR1 SQVTM, CDR2 ANQGSEA. The germline V and J ends were trimmed by 8 bases and 4 bases, with 11 bases remaining between them. This CDR3 contains 11 residues. CDR3 coding DNA: TGCAGCACTGCTAGGGGAGAGACCCAGTACTTC. Protein: CSTARGETQYF.

The chain is built from TRBV4-2 and TRBJ1-2; TRBD1 matches at 10 bases. Per germline, CDR1 LGHNA and CDR2 YNFKEQ. The trim removed 0 bases at V and 5 bases at J, leaving 9 bases unmatched. This CDR3 contains 17 residues. CDR3 nucleotide sequence: TGTGCCAGCAGCCAAGATGGGACAGGGGTTTTAAGTTATGGCTACACCTTC. It is translated as CASSQDGTGVLSYGYTF.

This clonotype was detected many times. The chain links TRBV5-1 to TRBJ2-5; D uncertain. Per the germline V gene, CDR1 is SGHRS and CDR2 is YFSETQ. This CDR3 is built from 15 residues. Trimming took 2 bases from V and 3 from J, leaving 14 bases between them. The CDR3 DNA follows: TGCGCCAGCAGCTTATCGTTCCGGACCGAAGAGACCCAGTACTTC. Amino acids: CASSLSFRTEETQYF. The full variable domain, its missing parts supplied by reference TRBV5-1 and TRBJ2-5, is KAGVTQTPRYLIKTRGQQVTLSCSPISGHRSVSWYQQTPGQGLQFLFEYFSETQRNKGNFPGRFSGRQFSNSRSEMNVSTLELGDSALYLCASSLSFRTEETQYFGPGTRLLVL.

This rearrangement joins TRBV7-9 to TRBJ2-5; no clear D gene. The CDR3 runs to 15 residues. The V and J ends lost 5 bases and 5 bases respectively, with 18 bases between them. Germline V gives CDR1 SEHNR, CDR2 FQNEAQ (reference sequence). Here the CDR3 reads CASSADAVRRETQYF. In DNA form, the CDR3 reads TGTGCCAGCAGCGCAGACGCCGTTCGGCGGGAGACCCAGTACTTC.

The J gene is TRBJ1-2, the V gene TRBV10-3; TRBD1 matches at 8 bases. In germline, CDR1 is ENHRY, CDR2 SYGVKD. The CDR3 is 13 residues long. The ends lost 3 bases at V and 8 bases at J; junction bases unmatched: 5. CDR3 in DNA: TGTGCCATCAGTGAACAGGGGGAGAAGGGCTACACCTTC. It translates to CAISEQGEKGYTF.

This clonotype was picked up a small number of times. J is TRBJ2-2 and V is TRBV7-3, with 13 positions matching TRBD2. There are 16 residues in the CDR3. In germline, CDR1 is SGHTA, CDR2 FQGTGA. V shed 6 bases, J shed 1 base, and the junction held 2 bases outside the gene matches. CDR3 sequence reads: CASSRTSGGNTGELFF. Written as DNA, the CDR3 is TGTGCCAGCAGTCGGACTAGCGGGGGGAACACCGGGGAGCTGTTTTTT.

This chain connects TRBV9 to TRBJ2-1, with D possibly called TRBD1 or TRBD2 (5 bases each). The V end lost 3 bases, the J end lost 3 bases, and 13 bases lay between the germline ends. Germline CDR1 is SGDLS and CDR2 is YYNGEE. The CDR3 is 15 residues long. The CDR3 bases are TGTGCCAGCAGCGCCGGTCGGGGCATCTACAATGAGCAGTTCTTC. Encoded protein: CASSAGRGIYNEQFF. Supplemented by reference TRBV9 and TRBJ2-1, the full variable domain reads DSGVTQTPKHLITATGQRVTLRCSPRSGDLSVYWYQQSLDQGLQFLIQYYNGEERAKGNILERFSAQQFPDLHSELNLSSLELGDSALYFCASSAGRGIYNEQFFGPGTRLTVL.

The gene calls are TRBV5-1 and TRBJ2-5; 7 bases match TRBD2. The J segment lost 0 bases and the V segment lost 3 bases, leaving 11 bases of the junction unmatched. The CDR3 spans 17 residues. The germline V gene encodes CDR1 SGHRS and CDR2 YFSETQ. Written as DNA, the CDR3 is TGCGCCAGCAGCTGGGGGGTCCTAGCGGATTACCAAGAGACCCAGTACTTC. This sequence encodes CASSWGVLADYQETQYF.

This clonotype appeared a few times. This chain joins TRBV20-1 and TRBJ2-6, with D possibly called TRBD1 or TRBD2 (5 bases each). The germline V and J ends were trimmed by 1 base and 0 bases, with 7 bases remaining between them. The germline CDR1 and CDR2 sequences are DFQATT and SNEGSKA (reference sequence). This CDR3 spans 15 amino acids. CDR3 sequence reads: CSARGGSSGANVLTF. The CDR3 coding sequence is TGCAGTGCTAGAGGGGGGAGCTCTGGGGCCAACGTCCTGACTTTC.

J is TRBJ1-1 and V is TRBV2; no reliable D call. This CDR3 contains 14 residues. CDR1 SNHLY and CDR2 FYNNEI come from the germline V gene. Between the trimmed V and J ends, which lost 2 bases and 2 bases, there was a span of 9 bases. This chain's CDR3 is CASSERERNTEAFF. The CDR3 DNA is TGTGCCAGCAGTGAAAGAGAGAGAAACACTGAAGCTTTCTTT.

This clonotype has more than one count but fewer than ten. The rearrangement links TRBV2 to TRBJ2-3, with 8 bases matching TRBD1. Per the germline V gene, CDR1 is SNHLY and CDR2 is FYNNEI. CDR3 length equals 14 residues. The junction had 7 bases not matched to a gene; V was cut back by 9 bases and J by 2 bases. Here the CDR3 DNA reads TGTGCCAGACGGACAGGGAGCACCACAGATACGCAGTATTTT. Protein sequence: CARRTGSTTDTQYF.

The CDR3 loop reads CASSQDRGRDPEAFF. The CDR3, as DNA: TGTGCCAGCAGCCAAGATCGCGGCAGGGATCCTGAAGCTTTCTTT. The V call is TRBV3-1, the J call TRBJ1-1, with D perhaps TRBD1 (5 bases). Germline V gives CDR1 LGHDT, CDR2 YNNKEL (reference sequence). V was cut by 0 bases and J by 6 bases, with 14 bases left in between. CDR3 size: 15 residues.